The 23 T cell receptor beta chains presented below share a single source sample, sequenced in a study of T cells after yellow fever vaccination. TCRdb re-called the 5' RACE reads through MiXCR, storing one row per CDR3 protein. In the table there are 250,000 to 300,000 distinct CDR3 sequences, about 10% of which are singletons. Sequences were derived from CD4+ T cells sorted from PBMCs, sampled 5 days after the yellow fever booster vaccination. These receptors came from a man aged 18 to 29 who received the YFV17D yellow fever vaccine.

This clonotype was counted a few times. The chain links TRBV4-2 to TRBJ2-5; TRBD2 matches at 10 bases. The CDR3 contains 19 residues. CDR1 and CDR2 (germline): LGHNA, YNFKEQ. J lost 2 bases, V lost 0 bases, and 12 bases had no gene match. The CDR3 sequence is CASSQEYFGLAGDQETQYF. DNA of the CDR3: TGTGCCAGCAGCCAAGAATATTTCGGCCTAGCGGGGGATCAAGAGACCCAGTACTTC.

The chain has TRBV18 and TRBJ1-5; D uncertain. CDR1 is KGHSH, CDR2 LQKENI, per germline. The CDR3 totals 15 residues. Trimming pared 6 bases from V and 10 bases from J, leaving 22 bases between. CDR3 region: CASSLNSGPQEPQHF. CDR3 sequence (DNA): TGTGCCAGCTCCCTGAACAGTGGCCCGCAAGAACCCCAGCATTTT.

The rearrangement joins TRBV2 to TRBJ2-7, with a possible D match to TRBD2 (6 bases). This CDR3 has 12 amino acids. The germline V and J ends were trimmed by 7 bases and 6 bases, with 13 bases remaining between them. Germline values: CDR1 SNHLY, CDR2 FYNNEI. The CDR3 sequence is CASTGGRVEQYF. The DNA of the CDR3 is TGTGCCAGCACCGGAGGGCGGGTCGAGCAGTACTTC.

This clonotype has a count of ten or more. The V call is TRBV7-2, the J call TRBJ2-7; 8 nucleotides agree with TRBD1. The ends lost 5 bases at V and 3 bases at J; junction bases unmatched: 6. Germline assignment: CDR1 SGHTA and CDR2 FQGNSA. This CDR3 has 14 residues. In nucleotides, the CDR3 is TGTGCCAGCAGCCAGGACAGGGCTTACTACGAGCAGTACTTC. It specifies CASSQDRAYYEQYF.

The chain uses TRBV10-3 and TRBJ1-5, with 9 nucleotides matching TRBD1. The CDR3 spans 14 residues. V was pared by 6 bases and J by 4 bases, with 4 bases of the junction left unmatched. Germline assignment: CDR1 ENHRY and CDR2 SYGVKD. DNA for the CDR3: TGTGCCATCAGGGGACAGGGAAGGAATCAGCCCCAGCATTTT. Its translation is CAIRGQGRNQPQHF.

This chain links TRBV6-2 or TRBV6-3 with TRBJ1-2, with D perhaps matching TRBD1 (5 bases). This CDR3 spans 15 amino acids. Germline CDR1 reads MNHEY; CDR2 reads SVGEGT. V dropped 6 bases and J dropped 6 bases, with 20 bases sitting between them. DNA of the CDR3: TGTGCCAGCAGAGACCCCGGACACGGCGAAAATGGCTACACCTTC. Encoded protein: CASRDPGHGENGYTF.

The chain combines TRBV28 with TRBJ2-7; D is possibly TRBD1 (5 bases). The CDR3 has 13 residues. The germline CDR1 and CDR2 sequences are MDHEN and SYDVKM. Trimming shortened V by 2 bases and J by 4 bases, and 9 bases separated the two germline ends. CDR3 nucleotides: TGTGCCAGCAGTTTAGGCCGACAGTACGAGCAGTACGTC. Translating it yields CASSLGRQYEQYV.

The CDR3 is CASSDRGWSGNTIYF. CDR3 sequence (DNA): TGTGCCAGCAGTGACAGGGGTTGGTCTGGAAACACCATATATTTT. This rearrangement joins TRBV12-3 or TRBV12-4 to TRBJ1-3, with 8 positions matching TRBD1. CDR3 length: 15 residues. V trimming: 5 bases; J trimming: 1 base; junction bases outside the gene matches: 4.

This clonotype was counted at least ten times. The chain is built from TRBV5-1 and TRBJ2-5; D is unclear. Germline V gives CDR1 SGHRS, CDR2 YFSETQ. The V and J ends lost 4 bases and 5 bases respectively, with 9 bases between them. The CDR3 has 12 amino acids. CDR3 amino acids: CASSEIWETQYF. The CDR3 DNA sequence: TGCGCCAGCAGCGAAATTTGGGAGACCCAGTACTTC.

There are many counts of this clonotype. The CDR3: CASRPPLSEYGYTF. The CDR3, as DNA: TGTGCCAGCAGGCCACCTCTATCAGAATATGGCTACACCTTC. This chain joins TRBV28 and TRBJ1-2; D ambiguous. V dropped 6 bases and J dropped 5 bases, with 16 bases sitting between them. CDR3 length equals 14 residues. From germline, CDR1 is MDHEN and CDR2 SYDVKM.

Only a few counts were recorded for this clonotype. V is TRBV5-1 and J is TRBJ2-2; D ambiguous. The CDR3 totals 14 residues. V lost 3 bases and J 4 bases, leaving 10 bases between the germline ends. Germline CDR1 reads SGHRS; CDR2 reads YFSETQ. CDR3 sequence reads: CASSSDGFTGELFF. The CDR3 region has the DNA TGCGCCAGCAGCTCGGACGGCTTCACCGGGGAGCTGTTTTTT.

A few counts support this clonotype. The gene calls are TRBV10-3 and TRBJ2-1, with D uncertain. CDR1 ENHRY and CDR2 SYGVKD come from the germline V gene. The length of the CDR3 is 14 residues. The germline V and J ends were trimmed by 3 bases and 0 bases, with 6 bases remaining between them. DNA of the CDR3: TGTGCCATCAGTGAAAAGACCTCCTACAATGAGCAGTTCTTC. Its protein product is CAISEKTSYNEQFF.

Remarks on this clonotype: This may arise from a read error, as a much more abundant clone is one base away. V gene TRBV12-3 or TRBV12-4 combines with J gene TRBJ1-1; tentative D call: TRBD1 (5 bases). The CDR3 totals 13 residues. V gave up 2 bases and J gave up 4 bases, with 8 bases separating them. This CDR3 is CASSLSGTTEAFF. CDR3 DNA: TGTGCCAGCAGTTTATCAGGGACCACTGAAGCTTTCTTT.

The chain carries TRBV3-1 and TRBJ2-1, with a tentative D call TRBD2 (6 bases). Trimming removed 9 bases at V and 1 base at J, with 16 bases between. Germline CDR1 is LGHDT and CDR2 is YNNKEL (reference sequence). The CDR3 sequence is 15 residues long. CDR3 coding DNA: TGTGCCAGTCACGCCGTCCGGGGGTCCTACAATGAGCAGTTCTTC. This gives the protein CASHAVRGSYNEQFF.

This clonotype was seen repeatedly, ten times or more. V is TRBV7-2 and J is TRBJ2-1; 7 nucleotides agree with TRBD2. The junction had 3 bases not matched to a gene; V was cut back by 1 base and J by 3 bases. This CDR3 is built from 15 residues. The germline V gene encodes CDR1 SGHTA and CDR2 FQGNSA. The CDR3 loop is CASSLVASGYNEQFF. For the CDR3, the DNA is TGTGCCAGCAGCTTAGTGGCTAGCGGCTACAATGAGCAGTTCTTC.

This clonotype has just a few counts. V and J are TRBV2 and TRBJ2-7; possibly TRBD1 or TRBD2 for D (6 bases each). The CDR3 has 13 amino acids. CDR1 and CDR2 from the germline V gene are SNHLY and FYNNEI. Between the trimmed V and J ends, which lost 5 bases and 7 bases, there was a span of 15 bases. CDR3 DNA sequence: TGTGCCAGCAGTTACACCGGGGGCGATGAGCAGTACGTC. The encoded protein is CASSYTGGDEQYV.

The table lists this clonotype with many counts. J is TRBJ2-4 and V is TRBV27; D might be TRBD1 (6 bases). This CDR3 has 14 amino acids. Trimming removed 3 bases at V and 5 bases at J, with 11 bases between. The germline CDR1 and CDR2 sequences are MNHEY and SMNVEV (reference sequence). The CDR3 region is CASSFTGTENIQYF. DNA of the CDR3: TGTGCCAGCAGTTTTACAGGGACGGAAAACATTCAGTACTTC.

The chain has TRBV10-3 and TRBJ1-2; D possibly corresponds to TRBD1 (6 bases). V dropped 3 bases and J dropped 1 base, with 12 bases sitting between them. Germline-derived CDR1 and CDR2 are ENHRY and SYGVKD. The CDR3 is 15 residues long. CDR3 DNA sequence: TGTGCCATCAGTGAAGGACAGACCCTTAACTATGGCTACACCTTC. This codes for CAISEGQTLNYGYTF.

This clonotype turned up a few times. The rearrangement uses TRBV5-6 and TRBJ1-5; D may be TRBD1 (5 bases). Germline V lookup: CDR1 SGHDT, CDR2 YYEEEE. Between the trimmed V and J ends, which lost 1 base and 5 bases, there was a span of 16 bases. This CDR3 contains 16 residues. The CDR3 DNA reads as TGTGCCAGCAGCTTGAGCCCGAACGACAGTTATCAGCCCCAGCATTTT. The encoded protein is CASSLSPNDSYQPQHF.

This clonotype has just a few counts. The chain joins TRBV7-7 to TRBJ2-3; 11 nucleotides agree with TRBD2. This CDR3 contains 16 residues. Looked up from germline, CDR1 is SSHAT and CDR2 is FNYEAQ (reference sequence). The trim removed 5 bases at V and 5 bases at J, leaving 9 bases unmatched. CDR3 loop: CASSPRAGLAGDTQYF. For the CDR3, the DNA is TGTGCCAGCAGCCCCCGCGCCGGACTAGCGGGAGATACGCAGTATTTT. The variable domain in full, with the rest retrieved from reference TRBV7-7 and TRBJ2-3, is GAGVSQSPRYKVTKRGQDVTLRCDPISSHATLYWYQQALGQGPEFLTYFNYEAQPDKSGLPSDRFSAERPEGSISTLTIQRTEQRDSAMYRCASSPRAGLAGDTQYFGPGTRLTVL.

This clonotype was seen a few times. The chain couples TRBV3-1 to TRBJ2-5, with 7 nucleotides matching TRBD2. Germline loops: CDR1 LGHDT, CDR2 YNNKEL (reference sequence). V lost 4 bases and J lost 5; bases outside the gene matches: 16. This CDR3 has 17 amino acids. CDR3 nucleotide sequence: TGTGCCAGCAGCCCACTCCGGGGGAGCGGGGCGGACGAGACCCAGTACTTC. As protein: CASSPLRGSGADETQYF.

This clonotype was observed a few times. This sequence joins TRBV7-3 and TRBJ2-3; 7 nucleotides align to TRBD1. V was pared by 5 bases and J by 2 bases, with 7 bases of the junction left unmatched. CDR1 and CDR2 from the germline V gene are SGHTA and FQGTGA. The CDR3 spans 15 residues. CDR3 DNA sequence: TGTGCCAGCAGCCCTCGCGGACAGGTCACAGATACGCAGTATTTT. Translated, it gives CASSPRGQVTDTQYF.

CDR3 protein: CASSSITRDSGHGVPGANVLTF. The CDR3 coding sequence is TGTGCCAGCAGCTCGATTACTCGGGACAGCGGACATGGTGTTCCTGGGGCCAACGTCCTGACTTTC. The chain couples TRBV11-2 to TRBJ2-6; 7 positions agree with TRBD1. The germline V gene encodes CDR1 SGHAT and CDR2 FQNNGV. The CDR3 runs 22 residues. With V trimmed by 4 bases and J by 2 bases, 23 bases remained unmatched.